This TCR beta chain was sequenced during a study of cytomegalovirus exposure and HLA in healthy donors. Whole-study findings and limits: When presence/absence was analysed, sequencing depth was taken to be roughly uniform across donors. Later analysis found that TCR beta chains associated with HLA were more clonally expanded than other, equally common chains. One variant, a missense change in DCLRE1C, was linked in a later analysis to TCR beta V- and J-gene trimming.

PCR employed 60 Vbeta and 13 Jbeta primers. The data were produced by immunoSEQ multiplex PCR, yet TCRdb's version contains in-frame clones alone and is incomplete. The data show about 120,000 clones, 80% seen once. As for this clone: Its antigen remains unknown.

The CDR3 loop spans 11 amino acids. Trimming left V 1 base short and J 12 bases short, with 6 bases between. Germline values: CDR1 SEHNR, CDR2 FQNEAQ (reference sequence). This TCR was recovered from a female donor in good health and CMV-seropositive. The chain uses TRBV7-9 and TRBJ1-4; D call uncertain. Sequencing used PBMCs. The CDR3 DNA follows: TGTGCCAGCAGCTTAGTCGGTGAACTGTTTTTT. Protein: CASSLVGELFF.